The clone carrying this TCR beta chain has a handful of counts. Its antigen is not identified. TCRdb re-called the RT-PCR reads through MiXCR, storing one row per CDR3 protein. This sample has about 480,000 distinct CDR3 sequences; approximately 13% occur once, and the top ten carry 13%. The CDR3 covers 17 residues. V lost 3 bases and J lost 2, with 16 bases in between. The record originates from a study of response to subunit inactivated influenza vaccine. Study-wide findings and caveats: After each seasonal influenza vaccination, few new T cells are recruited, the authors suggested.

This TCR was sampled from a man between 45 and 60 years old who received an inactivated influenza vaccine. The specimen comprised PBMCs from blood, sampled 45 days after vaccination. V and J are TRBV12-3 or TRBV12-4 and TRBJ2-2; D unclear. Here the CDR3 DNA reads TGTGCCAGCAGTTTGCGCGCACCGCAGCTTAACACCGGGGAGCTGTTTTTT. Residues: CASSLRAPQLNTGELFF.